The clone carrying this T cell receptor (beta chain) occurred many times. This entry comes from a study of human T cells and chemical hapten exposure. Study summary: Minor volume differences among pooled libraries chiefly drove per-sample TCR yield variation.

Time point indicated: pre-sensitization, week 0. Regarding treatment: therapeutic diphenylcyclopropenone sensitization with weekly scalp DPC. Staff drew blood before applying each patch test. CDR1 SGHVS and CDR2 FNYEAQ come from the germline V gene. The CDR3 is 16 amino acids. V lost 5 bases, J lost 2 bases, and 4 bases stayed unmatched. In the library, unique molecular identifiers were attached to individual cDNA molecules. TCRdb called the RACE reads again in MiXCR, with one record for every CDR3 protein. This table has under 90,000 distinct CDR3 sequences, about 8.9% appearing once. The chain uses TRBV7-6 and TRBJ2-3; 13 positions agree with TRBD2. This receptor was obtained from a woman between 35 and 50 years old with alopecia areata. Some clones in this sample may be carry-over from other donors' samples. Here the sequenced sample was whole blood, taken in connection with sensitization to the hapten diphenylcyclopropenone (DPC). DNA for the CDR3: TGTGCCAGCAGCGAAACTAGCGGGGGGGCCACAGATACGCAGTATTTT. It is translated as CASSETSGGATDTQYF.